This record looks at one TCR beta chain sequence and its context. Per germline, CDR1 KGHSY and CDR2 FQNENV. The V gene end was trimmed by 4 bases and the J gene end by 7 bases; junction bases not matched to a gene: 11. This CDR3 has 15 residues. The data stem from a study of blood T cells in healthy people across ages. Next came a second PCR, run for roughly 7 to 12 cycles, which used a sample-barcoded 5' primer along with a J-beta primer mix. TCRdb reprocessed the 5' RACE reads with MiXCR, giving one entry per CDR3 protein. The table records 1,500,000 or so distinct CDR3 sequences, approximately 43% of them present only once.

This receptor was taken from a woman aged 18-29 years in good health. Sequenced sample: blood. V usage is TRBV16 and J usage is TRBJ2-7, with TRBD1 matching over 9 bases. CDR3 sequence reads: CASSRSGTGSREQYF. The CDR3 region has the DNA TGTGCCAGCAGCCGGTCCGGGACAGGGTCAAGGGAGCAGTACTTC.